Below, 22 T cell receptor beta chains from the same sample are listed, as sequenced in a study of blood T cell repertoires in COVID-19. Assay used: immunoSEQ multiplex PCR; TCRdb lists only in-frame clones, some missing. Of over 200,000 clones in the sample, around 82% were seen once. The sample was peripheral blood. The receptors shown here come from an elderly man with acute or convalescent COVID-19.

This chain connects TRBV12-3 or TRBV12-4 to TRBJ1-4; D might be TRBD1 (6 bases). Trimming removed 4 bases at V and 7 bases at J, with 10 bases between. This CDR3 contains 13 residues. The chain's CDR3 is CASSSQGGEKLFF. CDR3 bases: TGTGCCAGCAGTTCACAGGGTGGTGAAAAACTGTTTTTT.

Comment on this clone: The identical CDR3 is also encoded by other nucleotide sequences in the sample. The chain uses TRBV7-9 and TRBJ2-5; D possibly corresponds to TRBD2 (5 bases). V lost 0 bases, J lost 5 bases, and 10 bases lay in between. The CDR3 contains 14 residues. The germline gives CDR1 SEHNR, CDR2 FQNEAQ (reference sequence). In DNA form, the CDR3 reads TGTGCCAGCAGCTTAGCCGGCCGAGGGGAGACCCAGTACTTC. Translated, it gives CASSLAGRGETQYF.

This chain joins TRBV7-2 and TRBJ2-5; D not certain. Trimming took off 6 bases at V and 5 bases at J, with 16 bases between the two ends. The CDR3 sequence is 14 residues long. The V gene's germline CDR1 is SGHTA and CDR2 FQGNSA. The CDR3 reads CASRPRAFAETQYF. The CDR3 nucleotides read TGTGCCAGCAGACCCCGAGCTTTCGCCGAGACCCAGTACTTC.

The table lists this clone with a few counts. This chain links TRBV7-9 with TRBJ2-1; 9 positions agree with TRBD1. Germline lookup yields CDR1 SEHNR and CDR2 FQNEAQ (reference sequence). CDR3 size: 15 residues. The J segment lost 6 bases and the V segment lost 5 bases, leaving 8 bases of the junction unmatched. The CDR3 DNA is TGTGCCAGCAGCGGTACAGGGGGCTTAGGCAATGAGCAGTTCTTC. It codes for CASSGTGGLGNEQFF.

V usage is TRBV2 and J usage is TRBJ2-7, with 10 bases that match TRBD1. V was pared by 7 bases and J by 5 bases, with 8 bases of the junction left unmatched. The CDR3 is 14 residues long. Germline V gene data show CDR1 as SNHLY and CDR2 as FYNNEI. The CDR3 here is CASILTGGGHEQYF. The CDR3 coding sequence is TGTGCCAGCATTTTGACAGGGGGCGGCCACGAGCAGTACTTC.

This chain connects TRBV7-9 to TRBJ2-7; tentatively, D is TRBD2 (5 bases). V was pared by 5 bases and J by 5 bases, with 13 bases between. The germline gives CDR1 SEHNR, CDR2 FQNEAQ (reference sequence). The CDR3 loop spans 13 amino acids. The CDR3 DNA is TGTGCCAGCAGCCAATTAGGCGGGCACGAGCAGTACTTC. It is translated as CASSQLGGHEQYF.

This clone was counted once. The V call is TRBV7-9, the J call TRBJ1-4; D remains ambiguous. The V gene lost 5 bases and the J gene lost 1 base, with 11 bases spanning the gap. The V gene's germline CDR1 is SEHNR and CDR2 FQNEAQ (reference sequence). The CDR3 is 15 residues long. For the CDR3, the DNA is TGTGCCAGCAGCCTACTCCCAGGAACTAATGAAAAACTGTTTTTT. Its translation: CASSLLPGTNEKLFF.

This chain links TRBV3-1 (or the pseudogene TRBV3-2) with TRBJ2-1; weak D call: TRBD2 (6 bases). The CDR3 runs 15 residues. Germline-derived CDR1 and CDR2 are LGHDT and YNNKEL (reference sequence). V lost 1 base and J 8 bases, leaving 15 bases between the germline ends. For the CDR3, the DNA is TGTGCCAGCAGCCAAGGAGCGGTACTAGCTCATGAGCAGTTCTTC. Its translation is CASSQGAVLAHEQFF.

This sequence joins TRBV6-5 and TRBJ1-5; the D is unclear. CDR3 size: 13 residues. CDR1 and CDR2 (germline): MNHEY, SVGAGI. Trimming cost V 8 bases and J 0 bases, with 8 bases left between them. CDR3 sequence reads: CASVEGSNQPQHF. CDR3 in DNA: TGTGCCAGCGTCGAGGGTAGCAATCAGCCCCAGCATTTT.

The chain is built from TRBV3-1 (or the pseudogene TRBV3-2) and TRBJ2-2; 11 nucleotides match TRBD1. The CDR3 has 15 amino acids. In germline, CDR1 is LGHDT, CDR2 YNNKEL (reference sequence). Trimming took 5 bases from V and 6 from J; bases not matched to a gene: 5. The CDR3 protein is CASSYRDRGSGELFF. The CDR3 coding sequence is TGTGCCAGCAGCTACCGGGACAGGGGGTCCGGGGAGCTGTTTTTT.

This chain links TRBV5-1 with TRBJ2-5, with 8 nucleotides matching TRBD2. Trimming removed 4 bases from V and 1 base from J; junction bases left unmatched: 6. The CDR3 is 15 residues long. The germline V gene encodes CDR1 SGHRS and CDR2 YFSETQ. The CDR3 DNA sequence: TGCGCCAGCAGCATTAGCGGGGAATCCCAAGAGACCCAGTACTTC. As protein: CASSISGESQETQYF.

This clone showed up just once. The CDR3 region is CASSQGTVAKPQHF. CDR3 sequence (DNA): TGTGCCAGCAGTCAGGGGACAGTCGCAAAGCCCCAGCATTTT. V is TRBV6-2 or TRBV6-3 and J is TRBJ1-5; 7 bases are a match to TRBD1. The CDR3 consists of 14 residues. V was pared by 5 bases and J by 8 bases, with 9 bases of the junction left unmatched. Germline CDR1 is MNHEY and CDR2 is SVGEGT.

CDR3 protein: CASSLGQETQYF. The DNA for the CDR3 is TGTGCCAGCAGCTTGGGACAGGAGACCCAGTACTTC. The chain carries TRBV5-4 and TRBJ2-5; possibly TRBD1 for D (5 bases). This CDR3 contains 12 residues. Germline CDR1 SGHNT, CDR2 YYREEE (reference sequence). V lost 0 bases and J lost 5, with 5 bases in between.

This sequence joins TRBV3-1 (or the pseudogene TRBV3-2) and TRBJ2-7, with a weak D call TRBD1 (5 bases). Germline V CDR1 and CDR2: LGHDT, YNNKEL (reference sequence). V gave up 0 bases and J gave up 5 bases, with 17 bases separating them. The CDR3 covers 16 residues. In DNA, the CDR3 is TGTGCCAGCAGCCAAGAGGGTCTAGGCCAGGGCCACGAGCAGTACTTC. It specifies CASSQEGLGQGHEQYF.

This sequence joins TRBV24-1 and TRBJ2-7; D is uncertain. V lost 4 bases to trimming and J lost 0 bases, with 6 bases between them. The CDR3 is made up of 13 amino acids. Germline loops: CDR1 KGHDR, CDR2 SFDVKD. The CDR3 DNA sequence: TGTGCCACCAGTGAGGGCAGCTCCTACGAGCAGTACTTC. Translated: CATSEGSSYEQYF.

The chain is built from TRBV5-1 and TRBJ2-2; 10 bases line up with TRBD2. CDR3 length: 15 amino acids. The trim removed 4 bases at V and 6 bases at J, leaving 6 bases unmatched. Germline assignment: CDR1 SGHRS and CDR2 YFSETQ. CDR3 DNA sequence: TGCGCCAGCAGCCTAGCGGGAGATGGGGCCGGGGAGCTGTTTTTT. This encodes CASSLAGDGAGELFF.

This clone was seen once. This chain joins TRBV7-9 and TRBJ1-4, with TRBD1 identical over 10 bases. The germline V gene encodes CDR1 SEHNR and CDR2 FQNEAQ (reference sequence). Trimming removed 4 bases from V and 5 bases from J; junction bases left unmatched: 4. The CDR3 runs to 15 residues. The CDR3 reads CASSSRQGANEKLFF. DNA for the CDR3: TGTGCCAGCAGCTCCCGACAGGGGGCGAATGAAAAACTGTTTTTT.

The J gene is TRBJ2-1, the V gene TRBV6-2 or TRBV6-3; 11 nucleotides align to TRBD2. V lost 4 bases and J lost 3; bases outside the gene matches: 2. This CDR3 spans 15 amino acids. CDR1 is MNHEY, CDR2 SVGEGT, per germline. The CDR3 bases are TGTGCCAGCAGTTCGGGACTAGCGGTCTACAATGAGCAGTTCTTC. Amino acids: CASSSGLAVYNEQFF.

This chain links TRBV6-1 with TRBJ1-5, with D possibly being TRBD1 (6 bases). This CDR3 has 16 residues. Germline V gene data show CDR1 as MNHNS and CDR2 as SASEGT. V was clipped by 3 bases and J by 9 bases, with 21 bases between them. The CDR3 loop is CASSEGAPGDQGPQHF. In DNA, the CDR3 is TGTGCCAGCAGTGAGGGGGCCCCAGGGGACCAAGGGCCCCAGCATTTT.

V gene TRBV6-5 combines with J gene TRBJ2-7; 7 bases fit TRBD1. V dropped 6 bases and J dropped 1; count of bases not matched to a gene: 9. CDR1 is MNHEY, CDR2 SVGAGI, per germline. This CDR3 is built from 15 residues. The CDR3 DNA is TGTGCCAGCAGCGCTAGGACAGGCGGTTCCTACGAGCAGTACTTC. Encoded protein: CASSARTGGSYEQYF.

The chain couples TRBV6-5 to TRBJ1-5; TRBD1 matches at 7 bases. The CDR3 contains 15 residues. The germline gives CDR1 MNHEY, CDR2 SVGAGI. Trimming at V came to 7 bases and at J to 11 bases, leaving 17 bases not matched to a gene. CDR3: CASTTGQRRSGAQHF. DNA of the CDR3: TGTGCCAGCACTACGGGACAGAGGCGATCCGGGGCCCAGCATTTT.

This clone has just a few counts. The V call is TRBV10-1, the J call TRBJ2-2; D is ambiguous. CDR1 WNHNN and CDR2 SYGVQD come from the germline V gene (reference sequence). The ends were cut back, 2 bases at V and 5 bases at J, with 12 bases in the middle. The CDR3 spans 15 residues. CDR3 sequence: CASSENLPRTGELFF. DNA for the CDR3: TGCGCCAGCAGTGAGAACCTGCCGAGGACCGGGGAGCTGTTTTTT.